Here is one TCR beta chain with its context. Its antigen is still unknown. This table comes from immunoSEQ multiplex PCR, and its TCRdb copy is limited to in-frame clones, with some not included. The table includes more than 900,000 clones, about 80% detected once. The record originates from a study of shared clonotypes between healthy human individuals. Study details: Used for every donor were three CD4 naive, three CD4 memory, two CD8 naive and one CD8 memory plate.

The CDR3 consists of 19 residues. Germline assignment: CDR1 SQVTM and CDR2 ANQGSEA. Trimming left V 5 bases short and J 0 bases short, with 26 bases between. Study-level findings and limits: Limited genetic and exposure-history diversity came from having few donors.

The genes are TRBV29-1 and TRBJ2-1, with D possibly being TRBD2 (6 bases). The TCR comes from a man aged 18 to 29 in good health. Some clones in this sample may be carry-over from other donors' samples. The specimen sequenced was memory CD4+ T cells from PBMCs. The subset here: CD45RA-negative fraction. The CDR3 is CSVPGAGSNYPTSYNEQFF. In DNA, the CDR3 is TGCAGCGTTCCGGGAGCAGGGTCGAACTACCCTACCTCCTACAATGAGCAGTTCTTC.